The sequence of this T cell receptor beta chain was determined in a study of Ad26.COV2.S vaccination and SARS-CoV-2 variants. The method was immunoSEQ multiplex PCR; TCRdb's version includes in-frame clones alone and lacks a portion of them. The table lists fewer than 300,000 clones, 80% to 90% of them singletons. Germline V gene data show CDR1 as LGHDT and CDR2 as YNNKEL (reference sequence). V gave up 4 bases and J gave up 4 bases; unmatched junction bases: 2. The CDR3 is 13 amino acids. Treatment reported: around 19 received Ad26.COV2.S at low or high dose, single or two shots; five or six received placebo; per-sample allocation not given. The samples were gathered on day 63 after the first injection of vaccine or placebo. Within Boston, the person who donated was an adult of 18-55 years. This vaccine is an Ad26 vector that expresses the Wuhan-strain SARS-CoV-2 spike.

Sequences were derived from peripheral blood, sampled in a trial of Ad26.COV2.S vaccine versus placebo. The receptor's source is a person aged 18-65 years who received the Ad26.COV2.S COVID-19 vaccine or a placebo. The chain is built from TRBV3-1 (or the pseudogene TRBV3-2) and TRBJ1-1; TRBD1 aligns across 8 bases. The CDR3 DNA reads as TGTGCCAGCAGCCTCGACAGGGGCACTGAAGCTTTCTTT. Translation gives CASSLDRGTEAFF.